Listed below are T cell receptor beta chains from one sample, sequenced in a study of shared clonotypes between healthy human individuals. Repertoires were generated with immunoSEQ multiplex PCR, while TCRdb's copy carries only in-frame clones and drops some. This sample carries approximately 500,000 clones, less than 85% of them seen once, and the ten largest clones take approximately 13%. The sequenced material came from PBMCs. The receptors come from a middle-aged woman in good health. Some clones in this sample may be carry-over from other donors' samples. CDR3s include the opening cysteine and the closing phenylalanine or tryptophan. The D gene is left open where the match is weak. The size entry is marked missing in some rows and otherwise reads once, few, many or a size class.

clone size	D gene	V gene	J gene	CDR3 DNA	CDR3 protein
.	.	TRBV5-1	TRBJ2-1	TGCGCCAGCAGCTTGGTAGGTTCCTACAATGAGCAGTTCTTC	CASSLVGSYNEQFF
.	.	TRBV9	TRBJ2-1	TGTGCCAGCAGGCCCGGGGGCAACTCCTACAATGAGCAGTTCTTC	CASRPGGNSYNEQFF
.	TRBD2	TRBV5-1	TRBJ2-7	TGCGCCAGCAGCCCCCAGGGGACTAGTTCCAACGAGCAGTACTTC	CASSPQGTSSNEQYF
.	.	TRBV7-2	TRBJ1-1	TGTGCCAGCAGCTTAGCATTGTGGGCTAACACTGAAGCTTTCTTT	CASSLALWANTEAFF
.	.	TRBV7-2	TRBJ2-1	TGTGCCAGCAGCTTAAAAAAGAATGAGCAGTTCTTC	CASSLKKNEQFF
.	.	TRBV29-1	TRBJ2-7	TGCAGCGTTAAGGAACCTTACTACGAGCAGTACTTC	CSVKEPYYEQYF
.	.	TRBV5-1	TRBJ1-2	TGCGCCAGCAGCTCCTCAGGGGATGGCTACACCTTC	CASSSSGDGYTF
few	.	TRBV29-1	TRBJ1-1	TGCAGCGTTGTAGTCGCGGGGCTCGGCACTGAAGCTTTCTTT	CSVVVAGLGTEAFF
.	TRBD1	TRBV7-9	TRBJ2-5	TGTGCCAGCAGCCTCCCCAGGGGGCGCATGTTTGAGACCCAGTACTTC	CASSLPRGRMFETQYF
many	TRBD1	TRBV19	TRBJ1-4	TGTGCCAGTAGCACAGGGGAGGAGGGATACGAAAAACTGTTTTTT	CASSTGEEGYEKLFF
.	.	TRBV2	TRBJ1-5	TGTGCCAGCAGGATTAGCAGGGAGTTCAATCAGCCCCAGCATTTT	CASRISREFNQPQHF
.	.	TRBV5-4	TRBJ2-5	TGTGCCAGCAGCTTGGTCAGGGTAGGCCAAGAGACCCAGTACTTC	CASSLVRVGQETQYF
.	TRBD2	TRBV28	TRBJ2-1	TGTGCCAGCAGTTTCTTTAGCGGGAGACACTACAATGAGCAGTTCTTC	CASSFFSGRHYNEQFF
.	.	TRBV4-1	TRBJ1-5	TGCGCCAGCAGCCAAGTCGCGGGGCTGAGCAATCAGCCCCAGCATTTT	CASSQVAGLSNQPQHF
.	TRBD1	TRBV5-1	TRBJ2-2	TGCGCCAGCAGCATACAGGGGGACCTGAACACCGGGGAGCTGTTTTTT	CASSIQGDLNTGELFF
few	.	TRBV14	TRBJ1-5	TGTGCCAGCAGTCGAGGGTTTAATCAGCCCCAGCATTTT	CASSRGFNQPQHF
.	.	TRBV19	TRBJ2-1	TGTGCCAGTAGTATATCGCGCAGGTCCAATGAGCAGTTCTTC	CASSISRRSNEQFF
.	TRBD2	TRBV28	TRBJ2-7	TGTGCCAGCACCCCACCTGGGGCGGGAGGGCCGTACGAGCAGTACTTC	CASTPPGAGGPYEQYF
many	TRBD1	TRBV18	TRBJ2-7	TGTGCCAGCTCACCCCTTCACCCAATTTCCGGGACAGGGCTCCCCTACGAGCAGTACTTC	CASSPLHPISGTGLPYEQYF
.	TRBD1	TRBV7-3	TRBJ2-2	TGTGCCAGCAGCTTGGCAGGGGGCTACACCGGGGAGCTGTTTTTT	CASSLAGGYTGELFF
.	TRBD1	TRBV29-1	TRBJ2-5	TGCAGCGTTGATTGGACAGGGAAAGAGACCCAGTACTTC	CSVDWTGKETQYF
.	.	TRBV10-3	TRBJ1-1	TGTGCCATCAGTGGGACAGCCAACACTGAAGCTTTCTTT	CAISGTANTEAFF